This T cell receptor (beta chain) emerged from a study of spatial heterogeneity in lung cancer. Study-level background: Among detected sequences, beta-chain ones consistently exceeded alpha-chain ones in number.

With 0 bases removed from V and 4 bases from J, the gap between germline ends came to 13 bases. Germline V gene data show CDR1 as SGHRS and CDR2 as YFSETQ. CDR3 length: 16 amino acids. The time point: sample taken at primary tumor resection. TCRs were sequenced from unsorted whole RNA of tumor, nontumor lung or PBMC. The donors, around 72 patients with untreated early-stage non-small cell lung cancer, provided the samples. Single TCR cDNA molecules each had their own unique molecular identifier. TCRdb recomputed calls from the 5' RACE reads with MiXCR, one row per CDR3 protein. This sample has some 83,000 distinct CDR3 sequences, with approximately 21% found just once.

J is TRBJ2-2 and V is TRBV5-1; possible D gene TRBD2, 6 bases. This clonotype was obtained from a male donor with early-stage non-small cell lung cancer. The sample was PBMCs, taken at surgery. The CDR3 DNA reads as TGCGCCAGCAGCTTGGACGGGGGAAGGGTCACCGGGGAGCTGTTTTTT. It translates to CASSLDGGRVTGELFF.